This TCR beta chain appears in the sequencing data of a study of T cells after yellow fever vaccination. Study-wide results and limits: Clonotypes found in both CD4 and CD8 compartments made up a small share.

As regards this clonotype: Its antigen is not known.

TCRdb analysed the 5' RACE reads with MiXCR anew, one entry per CDR3 protein. This sample yields hundreds of thousands of distinct CDR3 sequences, of which 13% are seen a single time; more than 13% belongs to the top ten. This CDR3 is 14 amino acids long. Germline V gene sequence: CDR1 MDHEN, CDR2 SYDVKM. V lost 6 bases to trimming and J lost 3 bases, with 14 bases between them. The receptor was isolated from a man aged 30 to 45 who received the YFV17D yellow fever vaccine. The sequences come from PBMCs, collected on the day of the yellow fever booster vaccination. The genes are TRBV28 and TRBJ1-1; D not certain. The CDR3 coding sequence is TGTGCCAGCAGAACAACTAGAAGAGACACTGAAGCTTTCTTT. Translated: CASRTTRRDTEAFF.